A selection of T cell receptor beta chains follows, all from one sample in a study of blood T cell repertoires in COVID-19. The table came from immunoSEQ multiplex PCR; TCRdb's copy has only in-frame clones and leaves some out. The sample comprises roughly 300,000 clones, roughly nine tenths of which are singletons, and approximately 0.93% rests with the top ten. The sequenced sample was PBMCs or T cells enriched from blood (not recorded which). Every receptor here comes from a woman aged 25-40 years who had recovered from COVID-19. CDR3s include the opening cysteine and the closing phenylalanine or tryptophan. The order of the fields is D gene, clone size, V gene, J gene, CDR3 protein, CDR3 DNA. D genes are given only for firm matches. Expanded clones get a size class; other rows say once, few or many, or leave the size out.

>TRBD2|NA|TRBV30|TRBJ2-3
CAWSVGGLASDTQYF
TGTGCCTGGAGTGTGGGGGGACTAGCATCAGATACGCAGTATTTT
>NA|NA|TRBV6-5|TRBJ2-6
CASRNQGPGANVLTF
TGTGCCAGCCGCAACCAGGGTCCCGGGGCCAACGTCCTGACTTTC
>NA|NA|TRBV6-2/TRBV6-3|TRBJ1-1
CASSPNLVSEAFF
TGTGCCAGCAGCCCTAATTTAGTTTCTGAAGCTTTCTTT
>NA|NA|TRBV4-3|TRBJ2-7
CASGLFRGSGYEQYF
TGCGCCAGCGGCCTGTTCCGGGGGAGCGGCTACGAGCAGTACTTC
>TRBD1|once|TRBV7-8|TRBJ2-1
CASSSGGTGRDEQFF
TGTGCCAGCAGCTCAGGGGGGACAGGGCGGGATGAGCAGTTCTTC
>NA|few|TRBV7-8|TRBJ2-1
CASSLFTGNEQFF
TGTGCCAGCAGCTTGTTCACGGGCAATGAGCAGTTCTTC
>NA|once|TRBV24-1|TRBJ1-2
CATSDGFGYTF
TGTGCCACCAGTGATGGCTTTGGCTACACCTTC
>NA|NA|TRBV5-1|TRBJ2-7
CASSLRSPSSYEQYF
TGCGCCAGCAGCTTAAGAAGCCCGAGCTCCTACGAGCAGTACTTC
>NA|NA|TRBV30|TRBJ1-2
CAWRRGRGHYGYTF
TGTGCCTGGAGGAGGGGCAGGGGCCACTATGGCTACACCTTC
>NA|NA|TRBV19|TRBJ1-2
CASSIGGIGDRGYGYTF
TGTGCCAGTAGTATAGGGGGCATTGGGGATCGAGGCTATGGCTACACCTTC
>NA|NA|TRBV5-1|TRBJ1-2
CASSLGGPNYGYTF
TGCGCCAGCAGCTTGGGAGGGCCTAACTATGGCTACACCTTC
>TRBD1|NA|TRBV9|TRBJ1-1
CASSVGTGGPNTEAFF
TGTGCCAGCAGCGTAGGGACAGGGGGCCCGAACACTGAAGCTTTCTTT
>NA|NA|TRBV28|TRBJ1-4
CASTLPQVGEKLFF
TGTGCCAGCACCCTGCCCCAGGTTGGAGAAAAACTGTTTTTT
>NA|NA|TRBV19|TRBJ1-2
CASKQGLANYGYTF
TGTGCCAGTAAGCAGGGACTGGCTAACTATGGCTACACCTTC
>NA|NA|TRBV20-1|TRBJ1-1
CSARLGSEAFF
TGCAGTGCTAGGCTAGGATCTGAAGCTTTCTTT
>NA|NA|TRBV27|TRBJ1-5
CASSLFRVLELLNSNQPQHF
TGTGCCAGCAGTTTGTTTCGCGTCCTCGAACTATTAAATAGCAATCAGCCCCAGCATTTT
>NA|few|TRBV19|TRBJ1-6
CASNGWGANSPLHF
TGTGCCAGTAATGGGTGGGGAGCCAATTCACCCCTCCACTTT
>NA|once|TRBV20-1|TRBJ1-5
CSASEGGGQPQHF
TGCAGTGCTAGTGAAGGGGGGGGACAGCCCCAGCATTTT
>NA|NA|TRBV19|TRBJ2-2
CASSTGLNTGELFF
TGTGCCAGTAGTACCGGACTAAACACCGGGGAGCTGTTTTTT
>NA|few|TRBV7-7|TRBJ2-5
CASSSRRDSQETQYF
TGTGCCAGCAGCTCCCGCCGGGACTCACAAGAGACCCAGTACTTC
>TRBD1|NA|TRBV27|TRBJ2-3
CASSLGQAITDTQYF
TGTGCCAGCAGTCTCGGACAGGCCATCACAGATACGCAGTATTTT
>NA|NA|TRBV27|TRBJ2-7
CASAHGGYEQYF
TGTGCCAGCGCCCACGGGGGATACGAGCAGTACTTC
>TRBD1|NA|TRBV7-9|TRBJ1-4
CASSYHPTGATTNEKLFF
TGTGCCAGCAGCTATCACCCGACAGGGGCAACAACTAATGAAAAACTGTTTTTT
>NA|few|TRBV12-2|TRBJ1-2
CASRHRDRDPFPRFMYGYTF
TGTGCAAGTCGCCACCGGGACAGGGATCCCTTTCCCCGATTCATGTATGGCTACACCTTC